These 21 T cell receptor beta chains were sequenced from one sample in a study of PD-L1 blockade in urothelial cancer. Data came from immunoSEQ multiplex PCR; TCRdb stores just in-frame clones and leaves some out. Of tens of thousands of clones detected, over 75% appear once; the ten largest clones hold about 5.3%. The source material was PBMCs, sampled around atezolizumab (anti-PD-L1) treatment. These receptors came from a man in his forties with urothelial cancer.

The chain employs TRBV5-1 and TRBJ1-1, with D tentatively TRBD1 (5 bases). CDR1 SGHRS and CDR2 YFSETQ come from the germline V gene. The CDR3 covers 14 residues. V was cut by 3 bases and J by 1 base, with 10 bases left in between. The CDR3 nucleotides read TGCGCCAGCAGCTGGGGGGGAGCGAACACTGAAGCTTTCTTT. Protein sequence: CASSWGGANTEAFF.

This chain joins TRBV28 and TRBJ2-6, with TRBD1 identical over 9 bases. J gave up 0 bases and V 7 bases, and 10 bases lay outside the gene matches. There are 18 residues in the CDR3. In germline, CDR1 is MDHEN, CDR2 SYDVKM. CDR3 protein: CASTGGQGHVSGANVLTF. CDR3 coding DNA: TGTGCCAGCACCGGGGGACAGGGACATGTCTCTGGGGCCAACGTCCTGACTTTC.

V usage is TRBV28 and J usage is TRBJ1-1; D is uncertain. The CDR3 has 15 residues. V shed 4 bases and J shed 0 bases, with 12 bases lying between them. Germline V gives CDR1 MDHEN, CDR2 SYDVKM. CDR3 loop: CASSSPGPMNTEAFF. Written as DNA, the CDR3 is TGTGCCAGCAGTTCCCCTGGCCCAATGAACACTGAAGCTTTCTTT.

CDR3 sequence (DNA): TGTGCCAGCACCCCCTCTGGGACTAGCACCGAGCAGTACTTC. Protein: CASTPSGTSTEQYF. The chain has TRBV9 and TRBJ2-7; 9 bases line up with TRBD2. The trim removed 6 bases at V and 6 bases at J, leaving 10 bases unmatched. Per the germline V gene, CDR1 is SGDLS and CDR2 is YYNGEE. The CDR3 is 14 amino acids.

This chain uses TRBV19 with TRBJ2-1, with 8 positions matching TRBD2. J gave up 5 bases and V 3 bases, and 9 bases lay outside the gene matches. CDR1 is LNHDA, CDR2 SQIVND, per germline (reference sequence). The length of the CDR3 is 16 residues. The CDR3 reads CASSIVSGNRDNEQFF. The CDR3, as DNA: TGTGCCAGTAGTATCGTTAGCGGGAATAGGGACAATGAGCAGTTCTTC.

The chain has TRBV20-1 and TRBJ2-7; D is perhaps TRBD2 (5 bases). Per the germline V gene, CDR1 is DFQATT and CDR2 is SNEGSKA (reference sequence). The CDR3 contains 11 residues. Trimming pared 5 bases from V and 0 bases from J, leaving 5 bases between. The CDR3 loop is CSAGSSYEQYF. DNA of the CDR3: TGCAGTGCTGGGAGCTCCTACGAGCAGTACTTC.

This sequence joins TRBV28 and TRBJ1-5; no firm D call. V lost 3 bases and J 9 bases, leaving 9 bases between the germline ends. The germline V gene has CDR1 MDHEN and CDR2 SYDVKM. The CDR3 runs 12 residues. The CDR3 sequence: CASSFAEGPQHF. The CDR3 bases are TGTGCCAGCAGTTTTGCGGAGGGGCCCCAGCATTTT.

This clone turned up a few times. The chain links TRBV5-1 to TRBJ1-2; D unclear. This CDR3 is built from 14 residues. Germline values: CDR1 SGHRS, CDR2 YFSETQ. Trimming removed 0 bases at V and 6 bases at J, with 12 bases between. The CDR3 loop reads CASSLASVGNGYTF. The CDR3 DNA sequence: TGCGCCAGCAGCTTGGCCTCGGTGGGCAATGGCTACACCTTC.

This clone occurred once. The chain combines TRBV7-3 with TRBJ2-1, with D possibly matching TRBD1 (7 bases). CDR1 is SGHTA, CDR2 FQGTGA, per germline. Trimming pared 5 bases from V and 7 bases from J, leaving 21 bases between. The CDR3 length is 16 residues. CDR3 loop: CASSHSPRGATNEQFF. CDR3 nucleotides: TGTGCCAGCAGCCATTCTCCCAGGGGGGCTACAAATGAGCAGTTCTTC.

This chain uses TRBV5-6 with TRBJ2-5; 11 nucleotides align to TRBD1. V shed 0 bases, J shed 4 bases, and the junction held 5 bases outside the gene matches. Germline CDR1 reads SGHDT; CDR2 reads YYEEEE. The CDR3 runs to 16 residues. The CDR3 nucleotides are TGTGCCAGCAGCTTGGCGGACAGGGGGCCCCGAGAGACCCAGTACTTC. This encodes CASSLADRGPRETQYF. Using reference TRBV5-6 and TRBJ2-5 for the parts outside the CDR3, the full variable domain is DAGVTQSPTHLIKTRGQQVTLRCSPKSGHDTVSWYQQALGQGPQFIFQYYEEEERQRGNFPDRFSGHQFPNYSSELNVNALLLGDSALYLCASSLADRGPRETQYFGPGTRLLVL.

J is TRBJ2-5 and V is TRBV10-2, with D possibly being TRBD2 (6 bases). Trimming left V 6 bases short and J 5 bases short, with 19 bases between. Germline CDR1 reads WSHSY; CDR2 reads SAAADI. The CDR3 loop spans 15 amino acids. The CDR3 DNA follows: TGCGCCAGCAGGACCCATGCCCTAGCGATGGAGACCCAGTACTTC. Encoded protein: CASRTHALAMETQYF.

The gene calls are TRBV7-3 and TRBJ2-1, with D maybe TRBD2 (7 bases). This CDR3 region has 15 residues. The germline CDR1 and CDR2 sequences are SGHTA and FQGTGA. V lost 5 bases to trimming and J lost 7 bases, with 18 bases between them. CDR3 region: CASSLKGGAGNEQFF. As DNA, the CDR3 is TGTGCCAGCAGCCTCAAGGGGGGGGCTGGAAATGAGCAGTTCTTC. Full variable domain (missing parts from reference TRBV7-3 and TRBJ2-1): GAGVSQTPSNKVTEKGKYVELRCDPISGHTALYWYRQSLGQGPEFLIYFQGTGAADDSGLPNDRFFAVRPEGSVSTLKIQRTERGDSAVYLCASSLKGGAGNEQFFGPGTRLTVL.

The chain employs TRBV27 and TRBJ2-2, with TRBD2 matching 7 bases. Germline CDR1 is MNHEY and CDR2 is SMNVEV (reference sequence). With V trimmed by 5 bases and J by 5 bases, 5 bases remained unmatched. This CDR3 has 14 residues. This CDR3 is CASSLGGKTGELFF. CDR3 DNA: TGTGCCAGCAGTCTCGGGGGGAAAACCGGGGAGCTGTTTTTT.

The sample holds one count of this clone. This chain joins TRBV5-1 and TRBJ2-6; 7 nucleotides agree with TRBD1. CDR3 length: 16 residues. Germline V CDR1 and CDR2: SGHRS, YFSETQ. The V and J ends lost 7 bases and 3 bases, in that order; junction bases with no gene match: 10. CDR3 region: CASAVRQGVGANVLTF. CDR3 DNA sequence: TGCGCCAGCGCCGTAAGACAGGGAGTTGGGGCCAACGTCCTGACTTTC.

This clone was observed once. CDR3 sequence (DNA): TGTGCCAGCAGTTTACGGGGGGTCAATGAGCAGTTCTTC. Encoded protein: CASSLRGVNEQFF. The genes are TRBV27 and TRBJ2-1; TRBD2 matches 7 bases. Germline V gene lookup returns CDR1 MNHEY and CDR2 SMNVEV (reference sequence). The V segment lost 2 bases and the J segment 6 bases; nucleotides outside the gene matches: 1. The CDR3 is 13 residues long.

The chain couples TRBV28 to TRBJ1-5; perhaps TRBD1 as D (6 bases). The germline V gene has CDR1 MDHEN and CDR2 SYDVKM. Between the trimmed V and J ends, which lost 6 bases and 7 bases, there was a span of 13 bases. The CDR3 runs 13 residues. The CDR3 DNA reads TGTGCCAGCAGCGACGCAGGGGACCAGCCCCAGCATTTT. It encodes CASSDAGDQPQHF. The variable domain in full, completed from reference TRBV28 and TRBJ1-5, reads DVKVTQSSRYLVKRTGEKVFLECVQDMDHENMFWYRQDPGLGLRLIYFSYDVKMKEKGDIPEGYSVSREKKERFSLILESASTNQTSMYLCASSDAGDQPQHFGDGTRLSIL.

This clone was recorded once. The chain couples TRBV14 to TRBJ1-1, with no clear D. CDR1 is SGHDN, CDR2 FVKESK, per germline. The CDR3 covers 14 residues. Trimming shortened V by 3 bases and J by 3 bases, and 11 bases separated the two germline ends. The CDR3: CASSHFVTHTEAFF. As DNA, the CDR3 is TGTGCCAGCAGCCATTTTGTCACACACACTGAAGCTTTCTTT.

The rearrangement uses TRBV6-5 and TRBJ2-1; TRBD1 agrees at 7 bases. J gave up 4 bases and V 6 bases, and 9 bases lay outside the gene matches. Germline-derived CDR1 and CDR2 are MNHEY and SVGAGI. CDR3 length equals 15 residues. In nucleotides, the CDR3 is TGTGCCAGCAGACTGGACAGGTCGCATTACAATGAGCAGTTCTTC. It translates to CASRLDRSHYNEQFF.

The rearrangement uses TRBV21-1 and TRBJ2-1; the table gives TRBD1 as D, unverified against the DNA. TRBV21-1 is a pseudogene segment. The CDR3 covers 16 residues. The CDR3 nucleotides read TGTGCCAGCAGCTCCCGACAGTCCTGTAGAGACAATGAGCAGTTCTTC. Protein sequence: CASSSRQSCRDNEQFF.

This clone showed up just once. This rearrangement joins TRBV30 to TRBJ2-7; the D gene is possibly TRBD1 (6 bases). The V gene lost 1 base and the J gene lost 2 bases, with 9 bases spanning the gap. There are 13 residues in the CDR3. Germline assignment: CDR1 GTSNPN and CDR2 SVGIG (reference sequence). The CDR3 spells CAWSDRVTYEQYF. In DNA form, the CDR3 reads TGTGCCTGGAGTGACAGGGTAACCTACGAGCAGTACTTC.

This rearrangement joins TRBV5-4 to TRBJ2-2; D is perhaps TRBD1 (5 bases). The CDR3 sequence is 14 residues long. Between the trimmed V and J ends, which lost 4 bases and 4 bases, there was a span of 11 bases. Per the germline V gene, CDR1 is SGHNT and CDR2 is YYREEE (reference sequence). CDR3 protein: CASSRFQGTGELFF. DNA for the CDR3: TGTGCCAGCAGCCGGTTCCAGGGCACCGGGGAGCTGTTTTTT.